The 16 T cell receptor beta chains reported below all come from one sample, sequenced in a study of shared clonotypes between healthy human individuals. TCRdb's copy holds only in-frame clones and misses some; the assay was immunoSEQ multiplex PCR. Counted here are over a million clones, around 78% occurring once; the ten biggest clones make up more than 0.55%. Sequenced sample: memory CD4+ T cells from PBMCs. Indicated subset: CD45RA-negative fraction. These receptors originate from a man aged 18 to 29 in good health. Some clones in this sample may be carry-over from other donors' samples.

The V and J genes are TRBV5-4 and TRBJ1-2; D is ambiguous. This CDR3 has 14 residues. V was shortened by 0 bases and J by 3 bases, with 9 bases between the two germline ends. Germline V gene data show CDR1 as SGHNT and CDR2 as YYREEE (reference sequence). CDR3 DNA sequence: TGTGCCAGCAGCTTGGGCCTCCTTGACTATGGCTACACCTTC. Protein sequence: CASSLGLLDYGYTF.

This chain links TRBV28 with TRBJ1-3; D is perhaps TRBD1 (5 bases). Trimming left V 3 bases short and J 2 bases short, with 11 bases between. The CDR3 is made up of 15 amino acids. Germline-derived CDR1 and CDR2 are MDHEN and SYDVKM. CDR3 coding DNA: TGTGCCAGCAGTTTGACCAGGGTCACTGGAAACACCATATATTTT. Residues: CASSLTRVTGNTIYF.

A remark on this clone: This sample includes further DNA sequences coding for the same CDR3. The gene calls are TRBV5-1 and TRBJ2-7; TRBD1 matches at 11 bases. Germline assignment: CDR1 SGHRS and CDR2 YFSETQ. The CDR3 totals 14 residues. With V trimmed by 4 bases and J by 4 bases, 4 bases remained unmatched. The CDR3 DNA sequence: TGCGCCAGCAGCGGGACAGGGGGGCGGTACGAGCAGTACTTC. It encodes CASSGTGGRYEQYF.

The genes are TRBV6-5 and TRBJ1-2, with 7 positions matching TRBD1. The CDR3 length is 13 residues. Per germline, CDR1 MNHEY and CDR2 SVGAGI. Trimming cost V 3 bases and J 8 bases; bases outside gene matches: 6. CDR3 sequence: CASSYSYRGGYTF. In DNA, the CDR3 is TGTGCCAGCAGTTATTCATACAGGGGCGGCTACACCTTC.

The chain employs TRBV2 and TRBJ1-2; D is uncertain. Between the trimmed V and J ends, which lost 8 bases and 7 bases, there was a span of 8 bases. Germline CDR1 and CDR2: SNHLY and FYNNEI. This CDR3 is built from 10 residues. The CDR3 here is CASRVTGYTF. The CDR3 region has the DNA TGTGCCAGCCGGGTGACTGGCTACACCTTC.

Points on this clone: Other DNA sequences of this sample code for an identical CDR3. The chain recombines TRBV9 with TRBJ2-5; no firm D call. The germline CDR1 and CDR2 sequences are SGDLS and YYNGEE. CDR3 length: 13 residues. The V and J ends lost 0 bases and 2 bases respectively, with 5 bases between them. The CDR3 region is CASSVDRQETQYF. The CDR3 DNA is TGTGCCAGCAGCGTAGACCGACAAGAGACCCAGTACTTC.

This clone was counted at least ten times. This sample includes further DNA sequences coding for the same CDR3. The gene calls are TRBV11-3 and TRBJ2-3; TRBD2 aligns across 9 bases. J gave up 4 bases and V 5 bases, and 4 bases lay outside the gene matches. CDR1 and CDR2 from the germline V gene are SGHNT and YENEEA. This CDR3 is built from 14 residues. CDR3 sequence reads: CASSLGLAPDTQYF. In nucleotides, the CDR3 is TGTGCCAGCAGCCTGGGACTAGCACCAGATACGCAGTATTTT.

The chain employs TRBV30 and TRBJ2-7; D gene uncertain. The CDR3 sequence is 11 residues long. The V gene's germline CDR1 is GTSNPN and CDR2 SVGIG (reference sequence). Trimming cost V 3 bases and J 8 bases, with 11 bases left between them. As DNA, the CDR3 is TGTGCCTGGAGCGCCGGAGACAAGCAGTACTTC. Protein: CAWSAGDKQYF.

J is TRBJ2-3 and V is TRBV5-6; TRBD2 aligns across 10 bases. V lost 1 base to trimming and J lost 4 bases; unmatched junction nucleotides: 6. This CDR3 spans 16 amino acids. Germline V gene sequence: CDR1 SGHDT, CDR2 YYEEEE. The CDR3 coding sequence is TGTGCCAGCAGCTTGCTTCTAGCGGGAGATGCAGATACGCAGTATTTT. Its translation: CASSLLLAGDADTQYF.

V and J are TRBV11-3 and TRBJ2-1; possible D gene TRBD1, 5 bases. V shed 5 bases and J shed 9 bases, with 14 bases lying between them. From germline, CDR1 is SGHNT and CDR2 YENEEA. The CDR3 is 13 residues long. Here the CDR3 reads CASSLGVAAEQFF. The CDR3 coding sequence is TGTGCCAGCAGCCTAGGGGTCGCGGCTGAGCAGTTCTTC.

The gene calls are TRBV7-3 and TRBJ2-1; D is possibly TRBD2 (6 bases). The CDR3 length is 12 residues. Germline assignment: CDR1 SGHTA and CDR2 FQGTGA. The V end lost 4 bases, the J end lost 7 bases, and 8 bases lay between the germline ends. As DNA, the CDR3 is TGTGCCAGCAGCTCCAGCGGGAATGAGCAGTTCTTC. This sequence encodes CASSSSGNEQFF. Together with reference TRBV7-3 and TRBJ2-1, the CDR3 gives the full variable domain: GAGVSQTPSNKVTEKGKYVELRCDPISGHTALYWYRQSLGQGPEFLIYFQGTGAADDSGLPNDRFFAVRPEGSVSTLKIQRTERGDSAVYLCASSSSGNEQFFGPGTRLTVL.

The rearrangement joins TRBV5-1 to TRBJ1-2; 7 bases fit TRBD1. V trimming: 4 bases; J trimming: 6 bases; junction bases outside the gene matches: 6. The germline gives CDR1 SGHRS, CDR2 YFSETQ. This CDR3 is 13 amino acids long. The CDR3, as DNA: TGCGCCAGCAGCCCCCGACAGGGTGATGGCTACACCTTC. It codes for CASSPRQGDGYTF.

The table lists this clone with a few counts. The genes are TRBV2 and TRBJ2-7, with D unresolved. Trimming shortened V by 5 bases and J by 3 bases, and 8 bases separated the two germline ends. The CDR3 consists of 12 residues. The germline V gene encodes CDR1 SNHLY and CDR2 FYNNEI. The CDR3 region is CASSQTSYEQYF. CDR3 DNA sequence: TGTGCCAGCAGTCAGACAAGCTACGAGCAGTACTTC.

Notes on this clone: Other DNA sequences from this sample encode an identical CDR3 as well. This chain joins TRBV7-2 and TRBJ2-6; D remains unclear. Deletions cut 1 base from V and 0 bases from J, with 4 bases between. The CDR3 length is 15 residues. CDR1 is SGHTA and CDR2 is FQGNSA in the germline V gene. CDR3 region: CASSLVSSGANVLTF. In DNA form, the CDR3 reads TGTGCCAGCAGCTTAGTTTCCTCTGGGGCCAACGTCCTGACTTTC.

This chain links TRBV7-3 with TRBJ2-7; 10 bases are shared with TRBD1. The junction had 7 bases not matched to a gene; V was cut back by 5 bases and J by 6 bases. Germline-derived CDR1 and CDR2 are SGHTA and FQGTGA. The CDR3 totals 14 residues. CDR3: CASSPGQGFSEQYF. The CDR3 DNA reads as TGTGCCAGCAGCCCGGGACAGGGGTTTAGCGAGCAGTACTTC.

The chain links TRBV2 to TRBJ2-7; possible D gene TRBD2, 6 bases. The CDR3 is 15 amino acids. Trimming pared 8 bases from V and 6 bases from J, leaving 23 bases between. The germline gives CDR1 SNHLY, CDR2 FYNNEI. CDR3 sequence reads: CASGGSAGSFSEQYF. In DNA form, the CDR3 reads TGTGCCAGCGGGGGGTCGGCGGGCTCGTTTTCCGAGCAGTACTTC.